These 24 T cell receptor beta chains were all obtained from the same sample, sequenced in a study of shared clonotypes between healthy human individuals. Profiled with immunoSEQ multiplex PCR; TCRdb holds only in-frame clones, not every one. The sample consists of approximately 530,000 clones, 90% to 96% of them appearing once. Material: naive CD4+ T cells sorted from blood. Subset in this sample: CD45RA+ positively selected. The source of these receptors is a woman aged 25 to 45 in good health.

V usage is TRBV5-4 and J usage is TRBJ1-4; no reliable D call. V was pared by 3 bases and J by 8 bases, with 14 bases between. CDR1 and CDR2 from the germline V gene are SGHNT and YYREEE (reference sequence). CDR3 length equals 14 residues. The CDR3 region has the DNA TGTGCCAGCAGCTCGGCGACGGAGGACGAAAAACTGTTTTTT. It encodes CASSSATEDEKLFF.

The chain joins TRBV18 to TRBJ2-6; D is perhaps TRBD1 (5 bases). Per the germline V gene, CDR1 is KGHSH and CDR2 is LQKENI. CDR3 length: 17 residues. Trimming removed 2 bases from V and 2 bases from J, with 13 bases in between. CDR3 nucleotides: TGTGCCAGCTCACCAATAGGGGCCTATACTGGGGCCAACGTCCTGACTTTC. This translates into CASSPIGAYTGANVLTF.

This sequence joins TRBV5-1 and TRBJ2-1; 7 positions match TRBD2. V trimming: 1 base; J trimming: 5 bases; junction bases outside the gene matches: 3. Looked up from germline, CDR1 is SGHRS and CDR2 is YFSETQ. The CDR3 is 14 residues long. The CDR3, as DNA: TGCGCCAGCAGCTTGACTAGCGTCGACAATGAGCAGTTCTTC. It yields the protein CASSLTSVDNEQFF.

The rearrangement joins TRBV5-1 to TRBJ2-7; 10 bases align to TRBD2. J lost 2 bases, V lost 3 bases, and 5 bases had no gene match. CDR1 and CDR2 (germline): SGHRS, YFSETQ. The CDR3 consists of 15 residues. The CDR3 is CASSWTSGRTYEQYF. The CDR3, as DNA: TGCGCCAGCAGCTGGACTAGCGGCCGCACCTACGAGCAGTACTTC.

In this sample, this clone turned up once. The chain is built from TRBV25-1 and TRBJ2-3, with D perhaps matching TRBD1 (5 bases). CDR1 is MGHDK and CDR2 is SYGVNS in the germline V gene. This CDR3 has 16 residues. V lost 5 bases, J lost 6 bases, and 21 bases lay in between. The chain's CDR3 is CASSPTRVSLGDTQYF. Written as DNA, the CDR3 is TGTGCCAGCAGTCCAACCAGGGTTTCCCTGGGGGATACGCAGTATTTT.

V is TRBV7-8 and J is TRBJ2-7; TRBD2 matches at 13 bases. Trimming took 5 bases from V and 2 from J; bases not matched to a gene: 9. The CDR3 runs 17 residues. The V gene's germline CDR1 is SGHVS and CDR2 FQNEAQ. The CDR3, as DNA: TGTGCCAGCAGCGAAGACAGACTAGCGGGGGGACCCTACGAGCAGTACTTC. It codes for CASSEDRLAGGPYEQYF.

The J gene is TRBJ1-1, the V gene TRBV28, with D possibly being TRBD1 (5 bases). The germline V gene has CDR1 MDHEN and CDR2 SYDVKM. This CDR3 has 15 residues. V lost 6 bases and J 8 bases, leaving 22 bases between the germline ends. CDR3 coding DNA: TGTGCCAGCAGCTCCGGGGGGGGAGGGGTACCCGAAGCTTTCTTT. Translation: CASSSGGGGVPEAFF.

This clone appeared once. CDR3: CASSPRGAENTEAFF. CDR3 nucleotide sequence: TGTGCCAGCTCACCACGGGGGGCTGAGAACACTGAAGCTTTCTTT. The chain is built from TRBV18 and TRBJ1-1; TRBD1 is a possible D gene (6 bases). CDR1 and CDR2 from the germline V gene are KGHSH and LQKENI. The ends were cut back, 1 base at V and 1 base at J, with 10 bases in the middle. The CDR3 sequence is 15 residues long.

The V gene is TRBV7-7, the J gene TRBJ2-7; TRBD1 agrees at 9 bases. This CDR3 has 15 residues. Germline V gene sequence: CDR1 SSHAT, CDR2 FNYEAQ (reference sequence). With V trimmed by 5 bases and J by 5 bases, 10 bases remained unmatched. Written as DNA, the CDR3 is TGTGCCAGCAGCCCCCGCTGGGGACAGGGTAACGAGCAGTACTTC. Protein product: CASSPRWGQGNEQYF.

The genes are TRBV30 and TRBJ1-3, with 9 bases fitting TRBD1. The trim removed 3 bases at V and 2 bases at J, leaving 2 bases unmatched. This CDR3 has 14 amino acids. Germline CDR1 and CDR2: GTSNPN and SVGIG (reference sequence). The CDR3 sequence: CAWSRTGAGNTIYF. In nucleotides, the CDR3 is TGTGCCTGGAGCCGGACAGGGGCTGGAAACACCATATATTTT.

This clone was counted once. V is TRBV28 and J is TRBJ2-1; D is perhaps TRBD1 or TRBD2 (5 bases each). The CDR3 is 19 amino acids. Germline values: CDR1 MDHEN, CDR2 SYDVKM. Trimming took off 1 base at V and 3 bases at J, with 22 bases between the two ends. The CDR3 reads CASSLSGPFLVTHYNEQFF. The CDR3 bases are TGTGCCAGCAGTTTATCGGGACCCTTTTTGGTTACCCACTACAATGAGCAGTTCTTC. Complete variable domain (other parts from reference TRBV28 and TRBJ2-1): DVKVTQSSRYLVKRTGEKVFLECVQDMDHENMFWYRQDPGLGLRLIYFSYDVKMKEKGDIPEGYSVSREKKERFSLILESASTNQTSMYLCASSLSGPFLVTHYNEQFFGPGTRLTVL.

The J gene is TRBJ2-7, the V gene TRBV4-2, with TRBD1 matching over 11 bases. The CDR3 loop spans 18 amino acids. With 2 bases clipped from V and 3 bases from J, the junction kept 12 bases outside the gene matches. Germline CDR1 LGHNA, CDR2 YNFKEQ. CDR3 DNA: TGTGCCAGCAGCCAAAGGGCCTTGGACAGGGGGCACCACTACGAGCAGTACTTC. Protein: CASSQRALDRGHHYEQYF.

This clone was seen only a few times. This chain uses TRBV18 with TRBJ1-1; weak D call: TRBD1 (5 bases). The CDR3 extends over 12 amino acids. The germline V gene encodes CDR1 KGHSH and CDR2 LQKENI. V gave up 4 bases and J gave up 6 bases, with 9 bases separating them. As DNA, the CDR3 is TGTGCCAGCTCACACCAGGGCCCTGAAGCTTTCTTT. This sequence encodes CASSHQGPEAFF.

V and J are TRBV29-1 and TRBJ1-1; D remains ambiguous. The germline gives CDR1 SQVTM, CDR2 ANQGSEA. V was clipped by 4 bases and J by 0 bases, with 12 bases between them. The CDR3 has 14 residues. CDR3 coding DNA: TGCAGCGTTGCCCGGTTGGTGATGAACACTGAAGCTTTCTTT. As protein: CSVARLVMNTEAFF.

The chain employs TRBV5-1 and TRBJ2-7; TRBD1 agrees at 8 bases. The CDR3 is 13 amino acids. Germline CDR1 SGHRS, CDR2 YFSETQ. V shed 5 bases, J shed 3 bases, and the junction held 4 bases outside the gene matches. The CDR3 here is CASREGQDYEQYF. For the CDR3, the DNA is TGCGCCAGCAGGGAGGGACAGGACTACGAGCAGTACTTC.

This sequence joins TRBV28 and TRBJ1-1, with TRBD1 matching 7 bases. Germline V lookup: CDR1 MDHEN, CDR2 SYDVKM. The V segment lost 7 bases and the J segment 7 bases; nucleotides outside the gene matches: 9. The CDR3 contains 13 residues. The CDR3 DNA sequence: TGTGCCAGCATCGAGACAGGGCGTAATGAAGCTTTCTTT. Amino acid sequence: CASIETGRNEAFF.

Notes on this clone: This specimen includes other DNA sequences encoding the same CDR3. The rearrangement joins TRBV5-1 to TRBJ2-5; D is ambiguous. V lost 0 bases and J lost 5, with 8 bases in between. The CDR3 runs to 13 residues. Germline V CDR1 and CDR2: SGHRS, YFSETQ. This chain's CDR3 is CASSLGWKETQYF. As DNA, the CDR3 is TGCGCCAGCAGCTTGGGTTGGAAGGAGACCCAGTACTTC.

V gene TRBV6-5 combines with J gene TRBJ1-2, with D hard to call. From germline, CDR1 is MNHEY and CDR2 SVGAGI. The CDR3 covers 13 residues. Trimming shortened V by 6 bases and J by 3 bases, and 11 bases separated the two germline ends. Here the CDR3 DNA reads TGTGCCAGCAGCCCGGACGGATACTATGGCTACACCTTC. This codes for CASSPDGYYGYTF.

This chain connects TRBV6-5 to TRBJ2-2; the match to TRBD2 covers 11 bases. Germline-derived CDR1 and CDR2 are MNHEY and SVGAGI. The CDR3 is made up of 15 amino acids. Trimming cost V 6 bases and J 7 bases; bases outside gene matches: 7. The CDR3 spells CASSVAGGSGGELFF. CDR3 DNA: TGTGCCAGCAGCGTAGCGGGAGGGAGTGGCGGGGAGCTGTTTTTT.

This clone came up once. The chain is built from TRBV10-2 and TRBJ2-7, with a weak D call TRBD2 (7 bases). In germline, CDR1 is WSHSY, CDR2 SAAADI. The V end lost 3 bases, the J end lost 4 bases, and 16 bases lay between the germline ends. The CDR3 spans 15 residues. This CDR3 is CASSEGGGYPYEQYF. Here the CDR3 DNA reads TGCGCCAGCAGTGAAGGGGGAGGGTATCCGTACGAGCAGTACTTC.

CDR3 residues: CASSLSGSGANVLTF. The CDR3, as DNA: TGTGCCAGCAGCTTGTCGGGGTCCGGGGCCAACGTCCTGACTTTC. The rearrangement links TRBV5-4 to TRBJ2-6; D is possibly TRBD2 (5 bases). Between the trimmed V and J ends, which lost 1 base and 4 bases, there was a span of 9 bases. This CDR3 comprises 15 residues. The germline V gene encodes CDR1 SGHNT and CDR2 YYREEE (reference sequence).

V and J are TRBV11-2 and TRBJ2-1; 15 bases map to TRBD2. V lost 5 bases to trimming and J lost 6 bases; unmatched junction nucleotides: 5. The germline CDR1 and CDR2 sequences are SGHAT and FQNNGV. The CDR3 has 16 amino acids. CDR3 protein: CASSAGTSGRINEQFF. The DNA for the CDR3 is TGTGCCAGCAGCGCTGGGACTAGCGGGAGGATCAATGAGCAGTTCTTC.

The gene calls are TRBV19 and TRBJ1-1; D gene unclear. CDR3 length equals 13 residues. CDR1 and CDR2 from the germline V gene are LNHDA and SQIVND (reference sequence). Trimming removed 4 bases at V and 3 bases at J, with 9 bases between. CDR3 nucleotides: TGTGCCAGTAGTAAGGGATCGTACACTGAAGCTTTCTTT. Protein product: CASSKGSYTEAFF.

The V and J genes are TRBV5-1 and TRBJ1-4; D uncertain. The V end lost 0 bases, the J end lost 8 bases, and 14 bases lay between the germline ends. CDR1 SGHRS and CDR2 YFSETQ come from the germline V gene. The CDR3 loop spans 15 amino acids. The CDR3 here is CASSLESPAYEKLFF. CDR3 sequence (DNA): TGCGCCAGCAGCTTGGAGTCTCCGGCCTACGAAAAACTGTTTTTT.